This paragraph reports one TCR beta chain. Its target is not known. This sample was included in a study of CXCR3-negative and CXCR3-positive naive CD8 T cells. The method, 5' RACE with UMI labels, was used to prepare the TRB cDNA libraries. TCRdb reprocessed the 5' RACE reads; each CDR3 protein has one entry and no DNA is given. The table lists about 92,000 distinct CDR3 sequences, with 0.8% to 0.85% in the top ten. Study findings and constraints: TRB CDR3s were more hydrophobic in CXCR3-positive than in CXCR3-negative naive cells.

The CDR3 covers 11 residues. The chain is built from TRBV21-1 and TRBJ2-7. TRBV21-1 is reported as a pseudogene. What was sequenced was naive CXCR3+ CD8+ T cells from blood. Subset denoted: CD45RO-CCR7+CD27+CD95- naive CD8+ T cells expressing CXCR3 (TNR3+). The receptor comes from a human donor in good health. Some clones in this sample may be carry-over from other donors' samples. The CDR3 protein is CASNPYYEQYF.